This is a list of T cell receptor beta chains from one sample in a study of T cells in pancreatic ductal adenocarcinoma. Sequencing used immunoSEQ multiplex PCR; TCRdb keeps in-frame clones, though not all of them. The sample lists 16,000 or so clones; around 90% were seen once. The sample was PBMCs. These receptors were collected from a human donor with pancreatic ductal adenocarcinoma. CDR3s include the opening cysteine and the closing phenylalanine or tryptophan. D genes are given only for firm matches. Clone sizes are given selectively: once, few, many, or a class where the clone is expanded.

>.|.|TRBV19|TRBJ1-1
TGTGCCAGTAGTATTGACTTCATGAACACTGAAGCTTTCTTT
CASSIDFMNTEAFF
>TRBD1|.|TRBV4-3|TRBJ2-1
TGCGCCAGCAGCCAAGATCGGGGACAGGGGGCTGACAATGAGCAGTTCTTC
CASSQDRGQGADNEQFF
>.|.|TRBV7-2|TRBJ2-1
TGTGCCAGCAGCTTAGATCTCGGGAGTGAGCAGTTCTTC
CASSLDLGSEQFF
>.|.|TRBV18|TRBJ2-5
TGTGCCAGCTCACCGTTTTCGTACGGGCAAGAGACCCAGTACTTC
CASSPFSYGQETQYF
>TRBD1|once|TRBV5-5|TRBJ1-1
TGTGCCAGCAGCCCGTGGGACAGGCAAACCATGAACACTGAAGCTTTCTTT
CASSPWDRQTMNTEAFF
>TRBD1|.|TRBV29-1|TRBJ2-5
TGCAGCGTTGAGACGACAGGGGTGGGCGCAGAGACCCAGTACTTC
CSVETTGVGAETQYF
>.|once|TRBV5-6|TRBJ2-5
TGTGCCAGCAGCTTGGATCGAAGGGGCGACCAAGAGACCCAGTACTTC
CASSLDRRGDQETQYF
>.|.|TRBV10-3|TRBJ1-1
TGTGCCATCAGTGCCGGGGGGTCGCGGAACACTGAAGCTTTCTTT
CAISAGGSRNTEAFF
>TRBD2|.|TRBV11-2|TRBJ2-1
TGTGCCAGCAGCAACACTAATCTGAGCGGGGGGCCGAATTGGGGTGAGCAGTTCTTC
CASSNTNLSGGPNWGEQFF
>TRBD1|.|TRBV28|TRBJ1-6
TGTGCCAGCAGTACCGGGACAGGTCCTAATTCACCCCTCCACTTT
CASSTGTGPNSPLHF
>TRBD1|.|TRBV7-3|TRBJ2-1
TGTGCCAGCAGCGAGGGACAGGGGGCCTACAATGAGCAGTTCTTC
CASSEGQGAYNEQFF
>.|.|TRBV25-1|TRBJ1-2
TGTGCCAGCAGTGAATATAACGCAGGGGCCCCAAACTATGGCTACACCTTC
CASSEYNAGAPNYGYTF
>TRBD2|once|TRBV7-6|TRBJ2-2
TGTGCCAGCAGCCTGGGACCGGGACTAGCGGGAGGCACGGGCACCGGGGAGCTGTTTTTT
CASSLGPGLAGGTGTGELFF
>TRBD1|.|TRBV30|TRBJ2-1
TGTGCCTGGAAGGGGACAGAGGCTGAGCAGTTCTTC
CAWKGTEAEQFF
>TRBD2|.|TRBV7-9|TRBJ2-5
TGTGCCAGCACCTGGGGGGGGGAGACCCAGTACTTC
CASTWGGETQYF
>TRBD2|.|TRBV28|TRBJ2-1
TGTGCCAGCAGCCCGACTAGCGGGAGGGCCTCGTACAATGAGCAGTTCTTC
CASSPTSGRASYNEQFF
>TRBD1|once|TRBV29-1|TRBJ1-2
TGCAGCGTTGAAGATGAGAGGACAGGATTCTATGGCTACACCTTC
CSVEDERTGFYGYTF
>TRBD2|.|TRBV7-8|TRBJ2-1
TGTGCCAGCAGCCCGGGAGCCAGCGGGGGGGCGATGGGCTACAGGGGGCAGTTCTTC
CASSPGASGGAMGYRGQFF
>.|.|TRBV4-3|TRBJ1-1
TGCGCCAGCAGCCAAGAAAGGGGCGACATGAACACTGAAGCTTTCTTT
CASSQERGDMNTEAFF
>.|.|TRBV19|TRBJ1-2
TGTGCCAGTAGTATAGAAAGGTTCTACACCTTC
CASSIERFYTF
>.|.|TRBV2|TRBJ2-1
TGTGCCAGCAGTGAAGCGCTCGGGGAGCAGTTCTTC
CASSEALGEQFF
>.|.|TRBV4-2|TRBJ1-2
TGTGCCAGCAGCCATTCGAGCCAAACCAACTATGGCTACACCTTC
CASSHSSQTNYGYTF
>.|.|TRBV5-6|TRBJ1-3
TGTGCCAGCAGCTACCCCGGACGCACCATCTCTGGAAACACCATATATTTT
CASSYPGRTISGNTIYF
>TRBD2|.|TRBV27|TRBJ2-1
TGTGCCAGCAGTCCCCAGGGGTTTTTGGTCCCCCTAGCGGGGGTCTACAATGAGCAGTTCTTC
CASSPQGFLVPLAGVYNEQFF
>TRBD1|.|TRBV7-9|TRBJ1-2
TGTGCCAGCAGCTACCCAGGGGGCGCGTCTGACTATGGCTACACCTTC
CASSYPGGASDYGYTF
>.|.|TRBV5-6|TRBJ2-7
TGTGCCAGCAGCTTAGACGGATCACAGAGCACCTACGAGCAGTACTTC
CASSLDGSQSTYEQYF
>.|.|TRBV15|TRBJ2-5
TGTGCCACCAGCAGAGATTCCGCCTCGGGGCAGTACTTC
CATSRDSASGQYF
>TRBD1|.|TRBV7-2|TRBJ1-5
TGTGCCAGCAGCTTAGTGGGGACAGGGGCAAATCAGCCCCAGCATTTT
CASSLVGTGANQPQHF
>TRBD1|.|TRBV5-8|TRBJ2-3
TGTGCCAGCAGCTTGGCCGCGGGACAGGGGTTCAGAGATACGCAGTATTTT
CASSLAAGQGFRDTQYF
>TRBD2|.|TRBV7-2|TRBJ2-4
TGTGCCAGCGTTGGTTGGCTAGCGGGAGGTAAAAACATTCAGTACTTC
CASVGWLAGGKNIQYF
>TRBD1|.|TRBV5-1|TRBJ1-4
TGCGCCAGCAGCTTGGAGGGGACAGATGAAAAACTGTTTTTT
CASSLEGTDEKLFF
>TRBD1|.|TRBV19|TRBJ1-2
TGTGCCAGTAGTTCCCGGGACAGGCGGCGGGATGGCTACACCTTC
CASSSRDRRRDGYTF
>.|.|TRBV7-3|TRBJ2-1
TGTGCCAGCAGCTTAACTCCGGGACTTAACAATGAGCAGTTCTTC
CASSLTPGLNNEQFF
>TRBD2|once|TRBV18|TRBJ2-1
TGTGCCAGCTCACCACCGGGTCTAGCGGGATCCTACAATGAGCAGTTCTTC
CASSPPGLAGSYNEQFF
>.|.|TRBV7-9|TRBJ1-2
TGTGCCAGCAGCTTAGTTGGAGCGTTAGGCTACACCTTC
CASSLVGALGYTF